This TCR beta chain was obtained from a study of blood T cell repertoires in COVID-19. Whole-study context: From T cells, B-cell-depleted T cells, or PBMCs came the material, which was cDNA or gDNA.

The V gene's germline CDR1 is ENHRY and CDR2 SYGVKD. With V trimmed by 6 bases and J by 6 bases, 6 bases remained unmatched. This CDR3 has 14 residues. The table lists this clone with a count of one. Patients from Seattle were sampled longitudinally, starting during active infection. As handled by the study authors: By means of reference gene primer amplification, nucleated cell counts were estimated. Repertoires were generated with immunoSEQ multiplex PCR, while TCRdb's copy carries only in-frame clones and drops some. That table gives V, J and clone size, and the DNA gave D and trimming. Of about 500,000 clones in the sample, 80% to 90% were seen once.

The sequence derives from a man between 18 and 35 years old with COVID-19, enrolled during active disease. J is TRBJ1-1 and V is TRBV10-3, with TRBD1 matching over 11 bases. The sequenced material came from peripheral blood. The CDR3 loop reads CAIRTGTGGSEAFF. DNA for the CDR3: TGTGCCATCAGAACCGGGACAGGGGGTTCTGAAGCTTTCTTT.